A single T cell receptor beta chain is shown here with its context. The antigen remains undetermined. Both 60 Vbeta primers and 13 Jbeta primers went into the PCR. Generated by immunoSEQ multiplex PCR, the TCRdb table keeps only in-frame clones and is missing some. The table lists 170,000 or so clones, roughly 75% of them singletons. The CDR3 totals 16 residues. Per the germline V gene, CDR1 is SGHDN and CDR2 is FVKESK. These data come from a study of cytomegalovirus exposure and HLA in healthy donors. Study results and caveats: The authors later linked a missense DCLRE1C variant to TCR beta V- and J-gene trimming.

The rearrangement joins TRBV14 to TRBJ2-5; 7 bases map to TRBD1. The assigned J gene may be wrong: the sequence end matches TRBJ2-7 better. The sequenced sample was PBMCs. The TCR originated in a woman aged 45-65 years in good health and CMV-seropositive. The CDR3 sequence is CASSQFLGQTNDEQYF. CDR3 bases: TGTGCCAGCAGCCAGTTTTTGGGACAGACGAACGACGAGCAGTACTTC.